The T cell receptor beta chain described here comes from a study of CD8 T cells in ankylosing spondylitis. General study findings and limits: Matched synovial fluid from ankylosing spondylitis patients was reported to be enriched for disease-linked clones. Certain motif variants had earlier been reported in reactive arthritis synovial fluid and blood. Seemingly characteristic of ankylosing spondylitis blood was a TCR beta motif consisting of roughly 8 highly homologous variants. CD8+ disease-linked clones were present at relatively low frequencies in blood.

Many counts were recorded for this clonotype. Its cognate antigen is unknown. V lost 0 bases to trimming and J lost 4 bases; unmatched junction nucleotides: 2. CDR3 size: 14 residues. Germline V lookup: CDR1 LGHNA, CDR2 YSLEER. In making TCR beta libraries, quantitative 5'-RACE with molecular barcodes was used. TCRdb re-called the 5' RACE reads through MiXCR, storing one row per CDR3 protein. The sample lists around 490,000 distinct CDR3 sequences, under 5.5% occurring once. Sequenced input: blood, either unsorted or a sorted T cell fraction (not recorded which). V and J are TRBV4-3 and TRBJ2-5; 7 nucleotides match TRBD2. The source is a male donor with ankylosing spondylitis. The CDR3 sequence is CASSQELALETQYF. In DNA form, the CDR3 reads TGCGCCAGCAGCCAAGAACTAGCGTTAGAGACCCAGTACTTC.